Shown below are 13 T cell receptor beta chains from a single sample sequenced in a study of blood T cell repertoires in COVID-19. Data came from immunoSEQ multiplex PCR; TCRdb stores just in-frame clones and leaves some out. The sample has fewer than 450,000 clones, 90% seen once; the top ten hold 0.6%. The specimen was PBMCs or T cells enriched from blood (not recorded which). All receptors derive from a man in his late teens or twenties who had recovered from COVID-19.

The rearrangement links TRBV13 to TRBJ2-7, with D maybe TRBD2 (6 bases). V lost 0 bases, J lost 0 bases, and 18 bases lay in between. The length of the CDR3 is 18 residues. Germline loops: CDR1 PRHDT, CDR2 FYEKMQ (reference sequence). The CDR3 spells CASSLGVLGKRVSYEQYF. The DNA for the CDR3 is TGTGCCAGCAGCTTAGGGGTACTCGGCAAGCGGGTCTCCTACGAGCAGTACTTC.

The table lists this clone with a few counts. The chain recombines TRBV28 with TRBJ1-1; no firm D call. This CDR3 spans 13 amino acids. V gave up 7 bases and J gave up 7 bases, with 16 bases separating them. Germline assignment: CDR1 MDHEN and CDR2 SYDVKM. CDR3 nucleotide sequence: TGTGCCAGCACCGACTTCACTAGGGTTGAAGCTTTCTTT. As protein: CASTDFTRVEAFF.

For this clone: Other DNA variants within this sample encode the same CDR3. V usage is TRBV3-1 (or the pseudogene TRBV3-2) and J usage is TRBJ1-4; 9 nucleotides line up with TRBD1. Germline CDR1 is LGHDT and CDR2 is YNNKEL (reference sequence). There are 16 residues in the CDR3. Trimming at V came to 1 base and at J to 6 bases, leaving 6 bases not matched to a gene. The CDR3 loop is CASSQARGQGDEKLFF. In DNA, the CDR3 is TGTGCCAGCAGCCAAGCAAGGGGACAGGGTGATGAAAAACTGTTTTTT.

CDR3 bases: TGTGCCAGCAGCCAAGGGGACAGCCTATCCTACGAGCAGTACTTC. It codes for CASSQGDSLSYEQYF. The genes are TRBV4-2 and TRBJ2-7, with 7 bases fitting TRBD1. The CDR3 has 15 amino acids. V lost 1 base and J lost 1; bases outside the gene matches: 4. Germline CDR1 LGHNA, CDR2 YNFKEQ.

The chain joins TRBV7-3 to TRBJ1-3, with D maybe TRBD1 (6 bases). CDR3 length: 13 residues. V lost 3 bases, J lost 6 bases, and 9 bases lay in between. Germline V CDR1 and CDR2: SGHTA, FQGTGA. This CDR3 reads CASSFPGENTIYF. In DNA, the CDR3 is TGTGCCAGCAGCTTCCCAGGGGAAAACACCATATATTTT.

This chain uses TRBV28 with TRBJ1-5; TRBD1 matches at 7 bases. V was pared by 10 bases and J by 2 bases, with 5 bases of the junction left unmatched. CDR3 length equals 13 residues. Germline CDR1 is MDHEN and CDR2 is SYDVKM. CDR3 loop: CANADRGNQPQHF. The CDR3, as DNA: TGTGCCAACGCCGACAGGGGCAATCAGCCCCAGCATTTT. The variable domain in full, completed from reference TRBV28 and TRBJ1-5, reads DVKVTQSSRYLVKRTGEKVFLECVQDMDHENMFWYRQDPGLGLRLIYFSYDVKMKEKGDIPEGYSVSREKKERFSLILESASTNQTSMYLCANADRGNQPQHFGDGTRLSIL.

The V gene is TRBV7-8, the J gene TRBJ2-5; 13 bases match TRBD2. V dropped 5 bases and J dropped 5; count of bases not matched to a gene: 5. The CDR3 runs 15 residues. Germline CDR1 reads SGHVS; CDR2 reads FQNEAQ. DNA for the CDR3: TGTGCCAGCAGCACTAGCGGGGGGGCCATCGAGACCCAGTACTTC. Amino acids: CASSTSGGAIETQYF.

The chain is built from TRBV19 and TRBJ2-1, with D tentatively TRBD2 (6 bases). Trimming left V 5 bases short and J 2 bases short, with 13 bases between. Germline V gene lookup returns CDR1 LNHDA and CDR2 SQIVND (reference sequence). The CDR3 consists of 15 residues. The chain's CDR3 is CASSPAGNTYNEQFF. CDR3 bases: TGTGCCAGTAGTCCCGCGGGGAACACCTACAATGAGCAGTTCTTC.

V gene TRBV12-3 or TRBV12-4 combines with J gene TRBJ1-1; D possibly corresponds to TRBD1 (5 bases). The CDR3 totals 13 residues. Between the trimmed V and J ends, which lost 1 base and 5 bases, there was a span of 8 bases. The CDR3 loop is CASSLDSGTEAFF. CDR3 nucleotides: TGTGCCAGCAGTTTAGACTCAGGGACTGAAGCTTTCTTT.

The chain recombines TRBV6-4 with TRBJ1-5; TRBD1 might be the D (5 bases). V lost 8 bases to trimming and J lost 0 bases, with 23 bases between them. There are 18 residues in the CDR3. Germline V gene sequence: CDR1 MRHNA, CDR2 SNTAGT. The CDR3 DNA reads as TGTGCCAGCCCATCCCGAGGTGGGGCTCCCCTTAGCAATCAGCCCCAGCATTTT. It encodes CASPSRGGAPLSNQPQHF.

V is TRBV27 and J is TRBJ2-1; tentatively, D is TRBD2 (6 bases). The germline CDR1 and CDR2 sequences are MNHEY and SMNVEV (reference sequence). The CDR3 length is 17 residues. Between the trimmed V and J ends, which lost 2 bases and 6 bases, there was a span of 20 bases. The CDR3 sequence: CASSLKRRGPILNEQFF. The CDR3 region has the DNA TGTGCCAGCAGTTTAAAACGGCGGGGCCCCATTCTCAATGAGCAGTTCTTC.

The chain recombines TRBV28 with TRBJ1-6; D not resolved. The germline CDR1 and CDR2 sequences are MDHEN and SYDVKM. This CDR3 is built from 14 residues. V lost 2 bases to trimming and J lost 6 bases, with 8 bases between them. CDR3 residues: CASSLQPGNSPLHF. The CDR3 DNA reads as TGTGCCAGCAGTTTACAGCCGGGTAATTCACCCCTCCACTTT.

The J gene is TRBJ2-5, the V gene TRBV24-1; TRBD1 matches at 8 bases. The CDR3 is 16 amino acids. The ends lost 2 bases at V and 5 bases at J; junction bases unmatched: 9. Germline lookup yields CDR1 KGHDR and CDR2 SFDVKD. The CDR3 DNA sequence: TGTGCCACCAGTGATTCTTTGCAGGGGGCACCGGAGACCCAGTACTTC. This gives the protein CATSDSLQGAPETQYF.